The 9 T cell receptor beta chains below were found in one sample sequenced in a study of response to subunit inactivated influenza vaccine (dated by TCRdb to 2017 to 2018). The library was prepared using RT-PCR. TCRdb shows the sequencer as Illumina HiSeq 2500. TCRdb trimmed the raw reads at Q25, called clones with MiXCR and kept productive beta chains. Merged by CDR3 protein, the rows form single entries marked with the most common genes and DNA. The table for this sample lists around 570,000 distinct CDR3 sequences; under 9% of them were counted only once. The top ten hold over 10% of the sample. This sample comprised PBMCs from blood, obtained less than 30 months after vaccination. The receptors here all came from a man between 50 and 75 years old who received an inactivated influenza vaccine. Donor details come from another sample of the same person, matched by shared clones.

This clonotype was seen at least ten times. CDR3 sequence reads: CSARDFSGNTGELFF. The DNA for the CDR3 is TGCAGTGCTAGAGATTTTAGCGGGAACACCGGGGAGCTGTTTTTT. V gene TRBV20-1 combines with J gene TRBJ2-2; TRBD2 is a possible D gene (6 bases). The germline V and J ends were trimmed by 0 bases and 1 base, with 9 bases remaining between them. This CDR3 is built from 15 residues. The germline gives CDR1 DFQATT, CDR2 SNEGSKA (reference sequence).

This clonotype has only a few counts. V and J are TRBV4-1 and TRBJ2-3; 8 bases map to TRBD2. The CDR3 is made up of 16 amino acids. After removal of 0 bases from V and 3 bases from J, the junction contained 5 bases not matched to a gene. Germline CDR1 and CDR2: MGHRA and YSYEKL. As DNA, the CDR3 is TGCGCCAGCAGCCAAGATGTAGCGGGATTAACAGATACGCAGTATTTT. Its translation: CASSQDVAGLTDTQYF.

This clonotype was counted many times. The chain joins TRBV5-1 to TRBJ2-7; no clear D gene. With 1 base removed from V and 2 bases from J, the gap between germline ends came to 7 bases. Germline CDR1 SGHRS, CDR2 YFSETQ. The length of the CDR3 is 13 residues. DNA for the CDR3: TGCGCCAGCAGCTTGCAGGAAACCTACGAGCAGTACTTC. This codes for CASSLQETYEQYF.

This clonotype has more than one count but fewer than ten. One end of the junction is discordant with germline, which a read error may explain. This rearrangement joins TRBV5-5 to TRBJ2-2; no clear D. This CDR3 has 16 amino acids. Germline-derived CDR1 and CDR2 are SGHKS and YYEKEE (reference sequence). The CDR3 loop is CASSLDGPSNTGELFF. CDR3 DNA: TGTGCCAGCAGTTTGGACGGGCCATCGAACACCGGGGAGCTGTTTTTT.

This clonotype was counted between two and nine times. The chain links TRBV10-3 to TRBJ2-5, with 16 bases aligning to TRBD2. Germline V gene lookup returns CDR1 ENHRY and CDR2 SYGVKD. The CDR3 consists of 17 residues. V shed 4 bases, J shed 5 bases, and the junction held 7 bases outside the gene matches. CDR3 amino acids: CAISGGTSGRAVETQYF. The CDR3 DNA follows: TGTGCCATCAGTGGGGGGACTAGCGGGAGGGCTGTGGAGACCCAGTACTTC.

The chain uses TRBV13 and TRBJ2-7, with D tentatively TRBD1 or TRBD2 (8 bases each). The V end lost 4 bases, the J end lost 2 bases, and 18 bases lay between the germline ends. Germline CDR1 reads PRHDT; CDR2 reads FYEKMQ (reference sequence). The CDR3 has 16 amino acids. CDR3 protein: CASSSLGQGLAYEQYF. The CDR3 coding sequence is TGTGCCAGCAGCTCATTAGGACAGGGACTAGCCTACGAGCAGTACTTC.

Ten or more counts support this clonotype. The chain joins TRBV5-1 to TRBJ2-7; 7 nucleotides match TRBD1. The germline CDR1 and CDR2 sequences are SGHRS and YFSETQ. This CDR3 has 13 residues. V shed 5 bases and J 3 bases; nucleotides not matched to a gene: 5. The CDR3 is CASSPDRDYEQYF. CDR3 in DNA: TGCGCCAGCAGTCCTGACAGGGACTACGAGCAGTACTTC.

This clonotype was recorded a few times. The chain carries TRBV5-1 and TRBJ2-7; 7 nucleotides agree with TRBD1. Germline V gene data show CDR1 as SGHRS and CDR2 as YFSETQ. There are 15 residues in the CDR3. V lost 4 bases to trimming and J lost 3 bases; unmatched junction nucleotides: 10. The CDR3 sequence: CASSVDRDGYYEQYF. CDR3 nucleotides: TGCGCCAGCAGCGTAGACAGGGACGGATACTACGAGCAGTACTTC.

This clonotype was found a few times. This chain links TRBV4-2 with TRBJ2-7; no reliable D call. The V gene's germline CDR1 is LGHNA and CDR2 YNFKEQ. V lost 1 base to trimming and J lost 6 bases, with 13 bases between them. This CDR3 region has 14 residues. The CDR3 protein is CASSQGTAGVEQYF. In DNA form, the CDR3 reads TGTGCCAGCAGCCAAGGAACTGCCGGTGTCGAGCAGTACTTC.